What follows are 4 T cell receptor beta chains derived from one specimen sequenced in a study of blood T cells in healthy people across ages. Sample-barcoded 5' priming and a J-beta primer mix drove a second PCR of about 6 to 12 cycles. TCRdb itself ran the 5' RACE reads through MiXCR, one entry per CDR3 protein. The table lists roughly 1,500,000 distinct CDR3 sequences, approximately 42% of them singletons. The sequenced material came from blood. These receptors came from a woman between 18 and 30 years old in good health.

About this clonotype: This may come from a read error, since a much larger clone is one base off. V usage is TRBV29-1 and J usage is TRBJ2-3; the D gene could be TRBD1 or TRBD2 (5 bases each). The germline V gene has CDR1 SQVTM and CDR2 ANQGSEA. CDR3 length equals 12 residues. In nucleotides, the CDR3 is TGCAGCGGGCGAGGAGGAACAGGTACGCAGTATTTT. It encodes CSGRGGTGTQYF.

The sample holds a few counts of this clonotype. J is TRBJ2-1 and V is TRBV29-1, with 10 bases fitting TRBD2. V was pared by 3 bases and J by 4 bases, with 12 bases of the junction left unmatched. This CDR3 spans 17 amino acids. In germline, CDR1 is SQVTM, CDR2 ANQGSEA. CDR3 loop: CSVDLLGSGRGYNEQFF. The CDR3 nucleotides read TGCAGCGTTGACCTCCTCGGGAGCGGGAGGGGATACAATGAGCAGTTCTTC.

The chain uses TRBV7-8 and TRBJ2-7; possibly TRBD2 for D (7 bases). Germline V gives CDR1 SGHVS, CDR2 FQNEAQ. The CDR3 is 16 amino acids. V lost 5 bases to trimming and J lost 3 bases, with 20 bases between them. The CDR3 is CASSPYSGGDNYEQYF. CDR3 sequence (DNA): TGTGCCAGCAGCCCTTACTCGGGGGGCGATAACTACGAGCAGTACTTC.

The chain recombines TRBV11-2 with TRBJ1-5, with TRBD1 as a possible D gene (6 bases). This CDR3 spans 18 amino acids. CDR1 is SGHAT, CDR2 FQNNGV, per germline. V lost 1 base and J lost 7, with 23 bases in between. The CDR3 reads CASSLGQGKGGAAQPQHF. Here the CDR3 DNA reads TGTGCCAGCAGCTTAGGGCAGGGAAAAGGGGGAGCAGCCCAGCCCCAGCATTTT.